This section outlines one T cell receptor beta chain sequence together with its context. The sample belongs to a study of blood T cell repertoires in COVID-19. Overall study context: The United States, Italy and Spain provided the acute and convalescent COVID-19 samples. Sources were T cells, B-cell-depleted T cells, or PBMCs; the material itself was cDNA or gDNA.

Trimming took 3 bases from V and 0 from J, leaving 9 bases between them. The CDR3 is 15 amino acids. Germline CDR1 reads LGHNT; CDR2 reads FRNRAP. Methods used by the authors: The authors estimated nucleated cell counts from reference gene primer amplification. Assay: immunoSEQ multiplex PCR; the TCRdb copy retains only in-frame clones and omits some. The DNA was the basis for D and trimming; V, J and clone size are from that table. This sample yields approximately 100,000 clones, of which roughly four fifths are seen a single time; about 10% belongs to the top ten. The chain employs TRBV12-5 and TRBJ1-5; D gene ambiguous. This TCR was recovered from a man in his sixties or seventies with acute or convalescent COVID-19. The sequenced material came from peripheral blood. The CDR3 DNA reads TGTGCTAGTGGTTTTGAGGCCCTTAGCAATCAGCCCCAGCATTTT. This codes for CASGFEALSNQPQHF.